This T cell receptor (beta chain) was sequenced for a study of blood T cell repertoires in COVID-19. On the study more broadly: The analysed material was cDNA or gDNA that came from T cells, B-cell-depleted T cells, or PBMCs.

The table lists this clone with a count of one. From germline, CDR1 is SSHAT and CDR2 FNYEAQ (reference sequence). The CDR3 contains 15 residues. V lost 4 bases and J lost 6; bases outside the gene matches: 4. Adults between roughly 18 and 89 years of age took part from 24 US areas. Data came from immunoSEQ multiplex PCR; TCRdb stores just in-frame clones and leaves some out. The table has around 280,000 clones, 90% seen once. This TCR was recovered from a woman aged 18-29 years with acute COVID-19. This chain uses TRBV7-7 with TRBJ2-3, with 13 positions matching TRBD2. The sequenced sample was PBMCs or T cells enriched from blood (not recorded which). The CDR3 coding sequence is TGTGCCAGCAGCTGGGGACTAGCGGGAATCGATACGCAGTATTTT. Translated, it gives CASSWGLAGIDTQYF.